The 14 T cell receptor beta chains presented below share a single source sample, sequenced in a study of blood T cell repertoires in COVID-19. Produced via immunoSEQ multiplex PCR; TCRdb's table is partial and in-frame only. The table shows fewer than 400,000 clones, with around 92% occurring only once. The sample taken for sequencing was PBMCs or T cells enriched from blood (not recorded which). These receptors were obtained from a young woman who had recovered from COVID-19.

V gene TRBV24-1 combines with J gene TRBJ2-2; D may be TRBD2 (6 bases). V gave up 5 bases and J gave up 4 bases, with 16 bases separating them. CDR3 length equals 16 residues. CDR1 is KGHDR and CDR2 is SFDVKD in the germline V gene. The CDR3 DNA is TGTGCCACCAGTGTCGCAGGGACTTTCCTCACCGGGGAGCTGTTTTTT. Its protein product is CATSVAGTFLTGELFF.

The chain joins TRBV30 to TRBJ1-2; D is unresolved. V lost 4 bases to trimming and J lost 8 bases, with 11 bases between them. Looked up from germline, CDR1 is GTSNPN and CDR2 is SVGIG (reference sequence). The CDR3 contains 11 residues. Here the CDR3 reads CAWNHYGGYTF. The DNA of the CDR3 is TGTGCCTGGAACCATTACGGGGGCTACACCTTC.

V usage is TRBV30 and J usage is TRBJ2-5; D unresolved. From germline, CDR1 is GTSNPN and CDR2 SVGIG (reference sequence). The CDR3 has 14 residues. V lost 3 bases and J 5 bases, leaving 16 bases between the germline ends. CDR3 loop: CAWSDITTYETQYF. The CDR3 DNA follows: TGTGCCTGGAGCGACATAACAACGTACGAGACCCAGTACTTC.

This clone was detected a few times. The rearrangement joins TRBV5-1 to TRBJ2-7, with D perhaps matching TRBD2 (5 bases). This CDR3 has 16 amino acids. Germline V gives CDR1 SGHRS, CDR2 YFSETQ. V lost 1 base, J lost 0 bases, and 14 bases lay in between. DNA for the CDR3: TGCGCCAGCAGCTTGCCGGGGTCCGCTAGCTCCTACGAGCAGTACTTC. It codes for CASSLPGSASSYEQYF.

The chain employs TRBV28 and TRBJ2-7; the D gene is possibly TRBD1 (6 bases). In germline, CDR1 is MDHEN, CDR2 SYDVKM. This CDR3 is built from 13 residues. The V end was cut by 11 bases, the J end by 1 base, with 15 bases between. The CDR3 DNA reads TGTGCCGGGAAGGGGCAGGGGTCCTACGAGCAGTACTTC. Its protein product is CAGKGQGSYEQYF.

The CDR3 spells CATSDLPQLGPNNEQFF. The CDR3 region has the DNA TGTGCCACCAGTGATTTACCCCAACTAGGCCCGAACAATGAGCAGTTCTTC. The chain uses TRBV24-1 and TRBJ2-1; TRBD2 might be the D (5 bases). Per germline, CDR1 KGHDR and CDR2 SFDVKD. V was trimmed by 1 base and J by 5 bases, leaving 17 bases between them. CDR3 length: 17 amino acids.

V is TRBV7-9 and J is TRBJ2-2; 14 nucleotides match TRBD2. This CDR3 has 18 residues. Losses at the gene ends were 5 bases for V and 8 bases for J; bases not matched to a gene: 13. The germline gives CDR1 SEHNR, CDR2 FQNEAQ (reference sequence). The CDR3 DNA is TGTGCCAGCAGCCAAATGACTAGCGGGAGGGTCACGCGGGGGGAGCTGTTTTTT. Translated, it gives CASSQMTSGRVTRGELFF.

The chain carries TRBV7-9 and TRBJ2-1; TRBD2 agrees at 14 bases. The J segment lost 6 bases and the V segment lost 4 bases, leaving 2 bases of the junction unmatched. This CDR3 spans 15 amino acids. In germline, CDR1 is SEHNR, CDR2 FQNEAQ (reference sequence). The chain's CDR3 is CASSSGLAGGNEQFF. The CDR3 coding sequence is TGTGCCAGCAGCTCAGGACTAGCGGGAGGCAATGAGCAGTTCTTC.

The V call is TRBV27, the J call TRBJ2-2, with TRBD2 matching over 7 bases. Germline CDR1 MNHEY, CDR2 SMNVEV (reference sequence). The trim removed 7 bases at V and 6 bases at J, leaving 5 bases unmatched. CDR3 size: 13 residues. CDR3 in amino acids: CASTLAGAGELFF. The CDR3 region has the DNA TGTGCCAGCACCCTGGCGGGGGCCGGGGAGCTGTTTTTT.

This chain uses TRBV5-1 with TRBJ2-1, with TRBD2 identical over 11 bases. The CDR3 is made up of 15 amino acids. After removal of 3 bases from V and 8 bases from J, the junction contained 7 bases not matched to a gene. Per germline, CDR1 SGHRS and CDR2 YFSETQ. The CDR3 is CASSWALAGGDEQFF. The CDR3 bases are TGCGCCAGCAGCTGGGCCCTAGCGGGGGGCGATGAGCAGTTCTTC.

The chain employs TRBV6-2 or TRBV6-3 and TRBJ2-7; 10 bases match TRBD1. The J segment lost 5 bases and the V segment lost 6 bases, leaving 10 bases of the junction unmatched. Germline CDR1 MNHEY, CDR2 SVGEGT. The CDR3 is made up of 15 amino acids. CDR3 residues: CASSDLDRGLNEQYF. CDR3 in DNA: TGTGCCAGCAGCGACCTCGACAGGGGGCTAAACGAGCAGTACTTC.

CDR3 coding DNA: TGTGCCAGCAGCTCGAGCGGGAGGGCCTACAATGAGCAGTTCTTC. Its translation is CASSSSGRAYNEQFF. This chain connects TRBV14 to TRBJ2-1; TRBD2 matches at 10 bases. Trimming at V came to 5 bases and at J to 2 bases, leaving 3 bases not matched to a gene. The CDR3 extends over 15 amino acids. Germline CDR1 and CDR2: SGHDN and FVKESK.

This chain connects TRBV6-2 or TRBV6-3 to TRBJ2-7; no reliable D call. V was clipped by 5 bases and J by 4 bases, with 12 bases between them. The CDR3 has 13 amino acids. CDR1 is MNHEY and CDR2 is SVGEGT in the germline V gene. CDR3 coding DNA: TGTGCCAGCAGTCCCCAGTCCTCGTACGAGCAGTACTTC. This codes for CASSPQSSYEQYF.

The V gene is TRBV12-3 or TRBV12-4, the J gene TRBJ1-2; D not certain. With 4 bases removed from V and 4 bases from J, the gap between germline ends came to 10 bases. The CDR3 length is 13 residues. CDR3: CASSYGETYGYTF. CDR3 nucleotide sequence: TGTGCCAGCAGTTACGGGGAAACCTATGGCTACACCTTC.